This T cell receptor beta chain was profiled in a study of cytomegalovirus exposure and HLA in healthy donors. Study conclusions and caveats: In vitro experiments confirmed that three CMV-associated chains were specific for CMV antigens. The study listed about 150 cytomegalovirus-associated TCR beta chains. Later, an analysis found that TCR clusters from the first cohort tended to co-occur in the roughly 130 validation repertoires.

Separate from the approximately 720-subject first cohort, the roughly 120-subject validation cohort was the one that the donors belonged to. Note on this clone: No antigen is known for it.

Sequencing was performed with immunoSEQ multiplex PCR; in TCRdb, only in-frame clones are kept and a portion is missing. This sample has 150,000 to 200,000 clones, with 85% found just once. This CDR3 has 14 amino acids. The junction had 7 bases not matched to a gene; V was cut back by 6 bases and J by 3 bases. Germline V gene lookup returns CDR1 MNHEY and CDR2 SVGAGI. Sequenced material: PBMCs. The receptor comes from a young man in good health and CMV-seropositive. The V gene is TRBV6-5, the J gene TRBJ1-1; 7 positions agree with TRBD1. This CDR3 is CASRDRTGYTEAFF. For the CDR3, the DNA is TGTGCCAGCAGGGATAGGACAGGCTACACTGAAGCTTTCTTT.